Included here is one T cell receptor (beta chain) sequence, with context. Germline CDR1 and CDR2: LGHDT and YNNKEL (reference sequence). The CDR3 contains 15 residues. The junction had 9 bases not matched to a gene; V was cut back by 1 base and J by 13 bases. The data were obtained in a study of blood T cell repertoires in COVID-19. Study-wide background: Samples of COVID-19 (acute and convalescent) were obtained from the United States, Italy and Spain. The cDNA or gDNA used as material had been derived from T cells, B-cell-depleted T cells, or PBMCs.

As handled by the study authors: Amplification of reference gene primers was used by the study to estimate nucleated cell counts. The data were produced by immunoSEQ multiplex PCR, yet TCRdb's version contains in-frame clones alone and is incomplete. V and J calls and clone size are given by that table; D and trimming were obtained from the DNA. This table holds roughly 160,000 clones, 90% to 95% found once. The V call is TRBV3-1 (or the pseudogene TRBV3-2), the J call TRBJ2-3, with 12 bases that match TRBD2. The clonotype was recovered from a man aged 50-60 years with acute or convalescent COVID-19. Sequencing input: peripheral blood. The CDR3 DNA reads TGTGCCAGCAGCCAAGGGCTAGCGGGGGGGCCGAGTAAGTATTTT. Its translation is CASSQGLAGGPSKYF.